The source of this TCR beta chain is a study of shared clonotypes between healthy human individuals (dated by TCRdb to 2020 to 2022). Background on the whole study: The cohort comprised a couple of women and three men aged 18 to 49 years. Per donor, leukapheresis produced somewhere between about 0.94 and 8.9 billion PBMCs. For each donor, CD4 naive and CD4 memory were each given three plates, CD8 naive was given two plates, and CD8 memory was given one plate. To estimate repertoire size and how much clonotypes are shared between individuals, the study performed deep sequencing of blood TCR repertoires from about five healthy adults. To increase sequencing depth and limit assay-specific biases, different laboratories used diverse techniques to prepare libraries and sequence TCR repertoires.

CD8 naive samples were CD45RO-negative cells positively selected for CCR7, giving a CD45RA+CCR7+ population that excluded TemRA cells. Donors were healthy HIV-negative adults with no recently reported acute infections or vaccinations. Every donor was a Caucasian adult living in Nashville, Tennessee, USA. After blood collection by leukapheresis, PBMCs were isolated using Ficoll-Histopaque density gradient centrifugation and then cryopreserved in the vapor phase of liquid nitrogen. Analytical flow cytometry was used to check the purity and quantity of every magnetically sorted T cell population. Each sorted fraction had its genomic DNA isolated and then quantified by UV absorbance on a Nanodrop 2000c. Here is what the overall study found, with its caveats: Because the study included a small number of donors, the genetic and exposure-history diversity represented was limited. Estimated clonotype richness was generally larger for naive than for memory subsets. Rarefaction of sorted-subset datasets indicated incomplete sequencing despite the large sequencing depth. Pairwise subsampling led to the expectation that sequencing depth would affect the degree of clonotype sharing among donors. Sharing across a few donors was observed for about 5% of naive CD4, about 3.2% of naive CD8, 2.3% of memory CD4, and about 0.4% of memory CD8 clonotypes. Compared with non-shared clonotypes, the clonotypes found in all four sorted-subset donors had higher generation probabilities. Sampling was restricted to blood, and TCR repertoires in tissue are likely to differ from TCR repertoires in blood.

From cysteine to phenylalanine, the CDR3 is 16 amino acids long. The kept DNA is CDR3 alone, 48 bases in frame from the first base. From the germline V gene (reference sequence), CDR1 is SGHNT and CDR2 is YYREEE. The junction shows trimming of 1 base on V and 4 bases on J, and the gene matches do not reach 5 bases of it. Concerning this clone itself: Its antigen is not yet known. No base qualities exist here, and no much larger clone lies one base off it.

Using the deep immunoSEQ assay, multiplex PCR amplified TCR CDR3 regions from genomic DNA. Genomic DNA extracted from each cell subset was distributed evenly over all wells of several immunoSEQ 96-well plates, and each plate served as one replicate. For sorted subsets, approximately 210 ng genomic DNA, equal to 30,000 or so T cell genomes, was loaded into each replicate PCR. Purified libraries were quantified with a Qubit 3.0 fluorometer, sized on a Bioanalyzer 2100, and re-quantified with the KAPA Library Quantification kit. Each immunoSEQ 96-well plate was sequenced on its own single-read 150-cycle Illumina NextSeq 550 flow cell. From the authors' description of their analysis: Because only junctional sequences without quality scores were contained in the immunoSEQ output, filtering matching that applied to full-length reads could not be performed. Sequences were annotated with PyIR, a Python wrapper for IgBLAST v1.9, and V/J genes and CDR3 were assigned using IMGT germline references. Reads with weak V/J assignments (E-value above 1e-6), missing CDR3, stop codons, out-of-frame junctions, or ambiguous translated residues were removed. A V3J clonotype was defined by an identical inferred V gene, J gene, and CDR3 amino acid sequence. Percentage overlap between repertoires was computed as shared unique clonotypes divided by the size of the smaller repertoire. Repertoire richness was assessed with RTK rarefaction, the Chao1 estimator, and Recon v2.1 estimates of unobserved clonotypes. Generation probabilities were computed with OLGA for all TCRbeta clonotypes obtained by the gDNA method from four donors. What TCRdb holds here is the immuneACCESS table cut down to in-frame rearrangements. Part of the clones is not present; checked against another copy, under half of the missing clones reflect an unresolved V gene, and the others are unexplained. The V and J calls and the clone size are those of that table, but D and trimming were determined from the DNA. This sample has some 2,000,000 clones in its table, and roughly 94% of those were observed once. The ten largest clones represent around 1.1% of the sample.

The sample consisted of naive CD8+ T cells sorted from blood. The cell subset or site label, read with the paper, signifies: CD45RA+CCR7+. This sequence uses TRBV5-4 and TRBJ2-1; 10 central nucleotides agree with TRBD2. The TCR was taken from a man aged 18-30 years in good health. The DNA sequence follows: TGTGCCAGCAGCTTGTATAGCGGGGGGTTGTACAATGAGCAGTTCTTC. Its protein reads: CASSLYSGGLYNEQFF. The CDR3, completed at both ends by the reference TRBV5-4 and TRBJ2-1 genes, gives the full variable domain ETGVTQSPTHLIKTRGQQVTLRCSSQSGHNTVSWYQQALGQGPQFIFQYYREEENGRGNFPPRFSGLQFPNYSSELNVNALELDDSALYLCASSLYSGGLYNEQFFGPGTRLTVL.